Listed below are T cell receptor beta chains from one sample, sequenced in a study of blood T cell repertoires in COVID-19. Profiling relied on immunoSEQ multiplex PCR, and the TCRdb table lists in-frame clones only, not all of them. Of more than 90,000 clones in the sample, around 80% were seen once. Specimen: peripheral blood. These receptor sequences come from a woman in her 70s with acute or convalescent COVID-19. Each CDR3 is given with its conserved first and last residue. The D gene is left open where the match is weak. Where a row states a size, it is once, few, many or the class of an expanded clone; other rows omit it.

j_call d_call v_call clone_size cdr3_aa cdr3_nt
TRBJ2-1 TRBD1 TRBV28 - CASRLDRVYEQFF TGTGCCAGCAGACTCGACAGGGTCTATGAGCAGTTCTTC
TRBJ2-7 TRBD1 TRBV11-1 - CASSGDRSGNEQYF TGTGCCAGCAGCGGGGACAGGAGTGGCAACGAGCAGTACTTC
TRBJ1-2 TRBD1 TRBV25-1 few CASIAGTEDGYTF TGTGCCAGCATTGCGGGGACAGAGGATGGCTACACCTTC
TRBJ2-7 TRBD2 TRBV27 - CASSYGGRYSYEQYF TGTGCCAGCAGTTACGGGGGGAGATACTCCTACGAGCAGTACTTC
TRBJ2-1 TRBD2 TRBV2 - CASEKREALRWNEQFF TGTGCCAGCGAGAAGCGGGAGGCCCTCCGTTGGAATGAGCAGTTCTTC
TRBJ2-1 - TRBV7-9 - CASSFPAGNEQFF TGTGCCAGCAGCTTCCCAGCAGGCAATGAGCAGTTCTTC
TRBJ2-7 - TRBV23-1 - CASPGGRPTYEQYF TGCGCCAGCCCCGGTGGGAGGCCGACCTACGAGCAGTACTTC
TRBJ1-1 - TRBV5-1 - CASSLDRVKGTEAFF TGCGCCAGCAGCTTGGACAGGGTCAAGGGGACTGAAGCTTTCTTT
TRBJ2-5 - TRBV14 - CASSQDLHPEIQETQYF TGTGCCAGCAGCCAAGATTTGCATCCCGAGATACAAGAGACCCAGTACTTC
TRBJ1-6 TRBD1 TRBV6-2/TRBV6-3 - CASSRGDRNSPLHF TGTGCCAGCAGTCGGGGGGACAGGAATTCACCCCTCCACTTT
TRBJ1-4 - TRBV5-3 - CARSCGQWMDEKLFF TGTGCCAGAAGCTGTGGACAGTGGATGGATGAAAAACTGTTTTTT
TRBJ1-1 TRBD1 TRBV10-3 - CAISRGQGQAVAFF TGTGCCATCAGTAGAGGACAGGGTCAGGCCGTGGCTTTCTTT
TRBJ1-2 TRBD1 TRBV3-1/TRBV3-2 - CASSQQGQLNYGYTF TGTGCCAGCAGCCAACAGGGACAGCTAAACTATGGCTACACCTTC
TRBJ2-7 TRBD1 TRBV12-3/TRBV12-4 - CASSRGTGGEQYF TGTGCCAGCAGTCGCGGGACAGGGGGCGAGCAGTACTTC